Shown below are 21 T cell receptor beta chains from a single sample sequenced in a study of PD-1 blockade in classical Hodgkin lymphoma (dated by TCRdb to the early 2020s). Explained via the paper, the time point label denotes: cycle 2 day 1 (C2D1) of nivolumab. All trial patients had relapsed after autologous stem cell transplantation, with cohorts A, B and C differing in prior brentuximab vedotin exposure. Library method: the immunoSEQ multiplex PCR assay. What TCRdb holds here is the immuneACCESS table cut down to in-frame rearrangements. Part of the clones is not present; checked against another copy, under half of the missing clones reflect an unresolved V gene, and the others are unexplained. Counted in this sample were more than 90,000 clones; around 89% of them appeared once. The biggest ten clones account for around 6.6% of the sample. Here the sequenced sample was peripheral blood mononuclear cells (PBMCs), taken before the second cycle of nivolumab. The source is a human donor with classical Hodgkin lymphoma.

The chain carries TRBV6-5 and TRBJ1-2; 10 nucleotides agree with TRBD1. Germline trimming cut 4 bases from V and 7 bases from J; bases unmatched to any gene: 0. The V gene's germline CDR1 is MNHEY and CDR2 SVGAGI. This CDR3 contains 12 residues. This CDR3 reads CASSWTGGGYTF. The CDR3 coding sequence is TGTGCCAGCAGTTGGACAGGGGGTGGCTACACCTTC.

The rearrangement links TRBV2 to TRBJ2-5; a weak D match, TRBD1 (5 bases). Germline V gives CDR1 SNHLY, CDR2 FYNNEI. V was pared by 5 bases and J by 2 bases, with 9 bases between. This CDR3 contains 13 residues. CDR3 region: CASSRQRQETQYF. The CDR3 bases are TGTGCCAGCAGTAGACAGCGTCAAGAGACCCAGTACTTC.

The chain is built from TRBV5-5 and TRBJ1-1; D unresolved. Germline CDR1 reads SGHKS; CDR2 reads YYEKEE (reference sequence). V was trimmed by 5 bases and J by 3 bases, leaving 11 bases between them. This CDR3 comprises 13 residues. CDR3 region: CASSFQTYTEAFF. CDR3 bases: TGTGCCAGCAGTTTTCAAACGTACACTGAAGCTTTCTTT.

The chain carries TRBV7-2 and TRBJ1-1; D is possibly TRBD1 (5 bases). Trimming stripped 4 bases from V and 4 bases from J, with 13 bases between. CDR3 length equals 14 residues. Germline lookup yields CDR1 SGHTA and CDR2 FQGNSA. The chain's CDR3 is CASSSIGGGTEAFF. The CDR3 DNA reads TGTGCCAGCAGCTCGATTGGGGGGGGCACTGAAGCTTTCTTT. Complete variable domain (other parts from reference TRBV7-2 and TRBJ1-1): GAGVSQSPSNKVTEKGKDVELRCDPISGHTALYWYRQSLGQGLEFLIYFQGNSAPDKSGLPSDRFSAERTGGSVSTLTIQRTQQEDSAVYLCASSSIGGGTEAFFGQGTRLTVV.

This sequence joins TRBV18 and TRBJ1-2, with D possibly matching TRBD1 (5 bases). Deletions cut 0 bases from V and 6 bases from J, with 11 bases between. CDR3 length: 14 residues. The germline CDR1 and CDR2 sequences are KGHSH and LQKENI. CDR3 bases: TGTGCCAGCTCACCACCCCAGGGTCGTAATGGCTACACCTTC. The encoded protein is CASSPPQGRNGYTF.

This clone was observed a single time. The gene calls are TRBV6-6 and TRBJ1-1; a possible D gene is TRBD1 (5 bases). V lost 2 bases and J lost 0, with 7 bases in between. The CDR3 has 14 residues. Germline V gene data show CDR1 as MNHNY and CDR2 as SVGAGI (reference sequence). Here the CDR3 reads CASSYQGLNTEAFF. CDR3 sequence (DNA): TGTGCCAGCAGTTACCAGGGATTGAACACTGAAGCTTTCTTT.

This clone was observed once. The chain couples TRBV7-9 to TRBJ2-2, with D unclear. Germline CDR1 is SEHNR and CDR2 is FQNEAQ (reference sequence). The CDR3 length is 11 residues. Trimming took 5 bases from V and 8 from J, leaving 6 bases between them. CDR3 nucleotide sequence: TGTGCCAGCAGCAACCTAGGGGAGCTGTTTTTT. This sequence encodes CASSNLGELFF.

This sequence joins TRBV30 and TRBJ1-5; D uncertain. Germline lookup yields CDR1 GTSNPN and CDR2 SVGIG (reference sequence). The CDR3 is 13 amino acids. V was pared by 4 bases and J by 4 bases, with 11 bases between. This chain's CDR3 is CAWNRDRNQPQHF. Written as DNA, the CDR3 is TGTGCCTGGAATAGGGATAGAAATCAGCCCCAGCATTTT.

This rearrangement joins TRBV28 to TRBJ1-6, with TRBD1 matching over 9 bases. The CDR3 consists of 15 residues. Germline CDR1 and CDR2: MDHEN and SYDVKM. V was clipped by 4 bases and J by 9 bases; unmatched bases: 7. CDR3 bases: TGTGCCAGCAGTTCCGCCGGGACAGGGATTTCACCCCTCCACTTT. Its protein product is CASSSAGTGISPLHF.

This clone was found a few times. The chain has TRBV7-2 and TRBJ2-1; 12 positions agree with TRBD2. Per the germline V gene, CDR1 is SGHTA and CDR2 is FQGNSA. V was pared by 7 bases and J by 9 bases, with 10 bases of the junction left unmatched. The CDR3 covers 15 residues. This chain's CDR3 is CASTPLAGGPLEQFF. CDR3 DNA sequence: TGTGCCAGCACCCCCCTAGCGGGGGGGCCCCTTGAGCAGTTCTTC.

This clone appeared a few times. V gene TRBV14 combines with J gene TRBJ1-1; D call uncertain. Trimming cost V 4 bases and J 7 bases, with 16 bases left between them. This CDR3 is built from 14 residues. Germline values: CDR1 SGHDN, CDR2 FVKESK. The CDR3 protein is CASSPTFEGREAFF. CDR3 DNA: TGTGCCAGCAGCCCGACCTTTGAAGGTCGTGAAGCTTTCTTT. The full variable domain, in which reference TRBV14 and TRBJ1-1 provide the parts outside the CDR3, is EAGVTQFPSHSVIEKGQTVTLRCDPISGHDNLYWYRRVMGKEIKFLLHFVKESKQDESGMPNNRFLAERTGGTYSTLKVQPAELEDSGVYFCASSPTFEGREAFFGQGTRLTVV.

The rearrangement joins TRBV2 to TRBJ2-2, with TRBD1 matching 12 bases. The CDR3 has 17 amino acids. Germline V lookup: CDR1 SNHLY, CDR2 FYNNEI. The V gene end was trimmed by 11 bases and the J gene end by 4 bases; junction bases not matched to a gene: 14. Here the CDR3 reads CAGSGQGARVGTGELFF. In DNA, the CDR3 is TGTGCCGGTTCGGGACAGGGGGCGCGCGTGGGCACCGGGGAGCTGTTTTTT.

The V gene is TRBV27, the J gene TRBJ1-6; TRBD1 is a possible D gene (5 bases). Germline assignment: CDR1 MNHEY and CDR2 SMNVEV (reference sequence). The length of the CDR3 is 13 residues. The ends were cut back, 6 bases at V and 10 bases at J, with 13 bases in the middle. In DNA, the CDR3 is TGTGCCAGCAGCTGGACGGGGCGATCACCCCTCCACTTT. It yields the protein CASSWTGRSPLHF.

CDR3 DNA: TGTGCCACCAGCAGAGTCGGTGGAGGGCTACTCGGCTATGGCTACACCTTC. Protein: CATSRVGGGLLGYGYTF. V usage is TRBV15 and J usage is TRBJ1-2, with D unresolved. The ends were cut back, 1 base at V and 4 bases at J, with 19 bases in the middle. Germline CDR1 and CDR2: LNHNV and YYDKDF (reference sequence). The CDR3 runs to 17 residues.

The CDR3: CASSQEGWNEQFF. The CDR3 DNA follows: TGCGCCAGCAGCCAAGAGGGCTGGAATGAGCAGTTCTTC. This rearrangement joins TRBV4-3 to TRBJ2-1; D uncertain. The CDR3 has 13 residues. The V end was cut by 0 bases, the J end by 7 bases, with 7 bases between. Looked up from germline, CDR1 is LGHNA and CDR2 is YSLEER.

CDR3 loop: CASSSGPGYEQYF. CDR3 DNA sequence: TGCGCCAGCAGCTCGGGCCCGGGGTACGAGCAGTACTTC. This chain uses TRBV5-1 with TRBJ2-7, with D tentatively TRBD2 (5 bases). This CDR3 is 13 amino acids long. Germline assignment: CDR1 SGHRS and CDR2 YFSETQ. The ends were cut back, 3 bases at V and 4 bases at J, with 11 bases in the middle. The variable domain in full, with the rest retrieved from reference TRBV5-1 and TRBJ2-7, is KAGVTQTPRYLIKTRGQQVTLSCSPISGHRSVSWYQQTPGQGLQFLFEYFSETQRNKGNFPGRFSGRQFSNSRSEMNVSTLELGDSALYLCASSSGPGYEQYFGPGTRLTVT.

CDR3 sequence reads: CASSEDIQAPYNEQFF. The CDR3 bases are TGTGCCAGCAGTGAAGATATTCAGGCTCCCTACAATGAGCAGTTCTTC. The chain uses TRBV6-1 and TRBJ2-1; D is undetermined. The CDR3 runs to 16 residues. Trimming shortened V by 1 base and J by 2 bases, and 12 bases separated the two germline ends. Germline V gene data show CDR1 as MNHNS and CDR2 as SASEGT.

The sample holds many counts of this clone. This sequence joins TRBV9 and TRBJ2-5, with TRBD2 matching 15 bases. Germline assignment: CDR1 SGDLS and CDR2 YYNGEE. The CDR3 has 18 residues. The J segment lost 0 bases and the V segment lost 5 bases, leaving 8 bases of the junction unmatched. The CDR3 bases are TGTGCCAGCAGTGCAGGGACTAGCGGGGGGCAGTACCAAGAGACCCAGTACTTC. It encodes CASSAGTSGGQYQETQYF.

This clone was recorded a few times. The chain carries TRBV28 and TRBJ1-5; TRBD1 might be the D (5 bases). The CDR3 totals 16 residues. V lost 2 bases and J 3 bases, leaving 14 bases between the germline ends. The V gene's germline CDR1 is MDHEN and CDR2 SYDVKM. The CDR3 spells CASSLSGGGPNQPQHF. CDR3 nucleotide sequence: TGTGCCAGCAGTTTAAGCGGGGGGGGTCCCAATCAGCCCCAGCATTTT.

This clone was found once. The chain links TRBV7-6 to TRBJ2-7, with TRBD2 matching over 13 bases. The CDR3 extends over 15 amino acids. Germline-derived CDR1 and CDR2 are SGHVS and FNYEAQ. V gave up 11 bases and J gave up 6 bases; unmatched junction bases: 13. The DNA for the CDR3 is TGTGCCGGGTCACGACTAGCGGGGGGTAGAGGCGAGCAGTACTTC. Translating it yields CAGSRLAGGRGEQYF.

This clone showed up just once. The gene calls are TRBV7-9 and TRBJ2-3; D gene unclear. This CDR3 region has 13 residues. Germline CDR1 is SEHNR and CDR2 is FQNEAQ (reference sequence). V was shortened by 3 bases and J by 3 bases, with 7 bases between the two germline ends. This CDR3 is CASSFLGTDTQYF. In nucleotides, the CDR3 is TGTGCCAGCAGCTTTCTAGGAACAGATACGCAGTATTTT.